The sequence of this TCR beta chain was determined in a study of resident and recirculating memory T cells in vitiligo. TCRdb's table, derived via immunoSEQ multiplex PCR, lists solely in-frame clones and lacks some. The sample has more than 70,000 clones; roughly nine tenths are singletons. The sample taken for sequencing was blood. The receptor was derived from a male donor with vitiligo.

The CDR3 loop is CASSPPRGEQFF. CDR3 sequence (DNA): TGTGCCAGCTCACCTCCTAGGGGTGAGCAGTTCTTC. The chain employs TRBV18 and TRBJ2-1; D is possibly TRBD1 (5 bases). With 3 bases removed from V and 9 bases from J, the gap between germline ends came to 9 bases. CDR1 is KGHSH, CDR2 LQKENI, per germline. This CDR3 is built from 12 residues.